The present entry profiles one T cell receptor (beta chain) with its context. Its binding antigen is unknown. Base qualities are missing; no much larger clone stands one base away. The data were obtained in a study of T cell responses to AZD1222 COVID-19 vaccine (dated by TCRdb to about 2021). Background on the whole study: TCR sequencing covered roughly 230 trial participants: nearly 210 given two doses of AZD1222 and approximately 26 given two doses of MenACWY control vaccine. Enrollment into the trials was organized by age into subgroups of 18-55, 56-69 and 70-plus years, and those subgroups contained roughly 150, 30 and 60 TCR-sequenced participants, respectively. Study-wide findings and limitations: The 56-69-year group was small, and its depth increase did not reach significance, likely because of low power. Because no day 14 peak-response samples were available, repertoires were characterized only after the peak T cell response. Participants were mostly white British and included more females than males, and it was suggested by the authors that clonal diversity may have been underestimated. After two AZD1222 doses, spike-specific TCR breadth and depth were significantly higher than at day 0 and than in MenACWY recipients. The whole spike protein was spanned by vaccine-associated CD4 TCRs, and dominant responses were seen in regions 160-218 and 743-854. Reportedly, close to half of the unique spike-specific TCRs recognized epitopes lying outside the regions that are mutated in the B.1.351 and B.1.1.7 variants. Conclusions about previously exposed vaccinees are limited, since just five or six AZD1222 recipients were seropositive for SARS-CoV-2 at baseline.

The CDR3 regions of human TCRbeta chains were analyzed by immunosequencing. The study's processing was this. Repertoire TCRs were checked for matches against a reference library of SARS-CoV-2-specific TCRs that had been generated using the MIRA antigen-specificity platform. Breadth meant the fraction of unique TCRs that were SARS-CoV-2-associated, whereas depth meant the fraction of total T cells that were SARS-CoV-2-associated. Using the MIRA data, each spike-specific TCR was assigned both to the spike region to which the TCR was reactive and to a CD4 or CD8 class. Log10-transformed breadth and depth values were compared by one-way ANOVA with Sidak's multiple comparisons tests. TCRdb retrieved this table from immuneACCESS and kept in-frame rearrangements only. Not all clones are present; in checked studies, unresolved V genes account for under half, and no reason is known for the remainder. V and J calls and clone size are as listed in that table; D and trimming were resolved from the DNA. This sample is represented by about 150,000 clones; approximately 87% of them were singletons. Together, the top ten hold 5.5% of the sample.

At the junction V is shortened by 4 bases and J by 3 bases, with 14 bases in between. For CDR1 and CDR2, the germline V gene lists SGHRS and YFSETQ. Including cysteine and phenylalanine, the CDR3 has 14 amino acids. Of all the DNA, just the CDR3 is kept, 42 bases in frame from base 1. Per the publication, the time point label means: baseline before first vaccination. The treatment or condition label here, explained by the study, means: meningococcal conjugate vaccine given as trial control. Vaccinee samples came from UK trials COV001 and COV002, including a single-blind randomized controlled phase 2/3 trial of AZD1222 (ChAdOx1 nCoV-19) in healthy adults. Trial participant PBMC samples were collected at day 0 and day 28 after the second dose for TCRbeta chain sequencing.

The TCR was taken from an adult in good health. Sequencing used peripheral blood, obtained on day 0 of MenACWY control vaccination. The rearranged chain carries TRBV5-1 and TRBJ2-7; TRBD2 is possibly the D segment (5 matching bases). Read as DNA, the sequence is TGCGCCAGCAGCCCACAAATCGGACTCTACGAGCAGTACTTC. It translates as CASSPQIGLYEQYF.